The T cell receptor beta chain under discussion was sequenced for a study of beta chain features in type 1 diabetes. A remark on this clone: Its antigen is undetermined.

Study-wide points: For Type 1 diabetes patients, all four CD4+ subsets carried TCRB CDR3s that were moderately but significantly shorter.

Markers CD45RO/CCR7/CD25/CD127/CD95/CD27 served to sort CD4+ naive, central memory, regulatory and stem cell-like memory cells. CDR3 length: 14 residues. V lost 2 bases to trimming and J lost 5 bases; unmatched junction nucleotides: 4. The germline CDR1 and CDR2 sequences are SGHDN and FVKESK. All of the isolated RNA was reverse transcribed, so expressed TCRB transcripts were sequenced. Sequencing used immunoSEQ multiplex PCR; TCRdb keeps in-frame clones, though not all of them. The repertoire holds 100,000 to 150,000 clones, with approximately 15% as singletons. V usage is TRBV14 and J usage is TRBJ1-1; 8 positions agree with TRBD1. The sample consisted of central memory CD4+ T cells from blood. This clonotype originated in a man younger than 30 with type 1 diabetes. The CDR3 reads CASSQRTGRTEAFF. DNA of the CDR3: TGTGCCAGCAGCCAACGGACAGGGAGAACTGAAGCTTTCTTT.